What follows are 19 T cell receptor beta chains derived from one specimen sequenced in a study of blood T cell repertoires in COVID-19. Libraries were prepared by immunoSEQ multiplex PCR; TCRdb keeps only in-frame clonotypes and omits some of them. The sample holds roughly 230,000 clones; under 90% are singletons and the top ten take 3% to 4%. Sequencing was carried out using PBMCs or T cells enriched from blood (not recorded which). The receptors were gathered from an older woman who had recovered from COVID-19.

This chain uses TRBV5-1 with TRBJ2-6; D is undetermined. Trimming took 0 bases from V and 0 from J, leaving 4 bases between them. Germline lookup yields CDR1 SGHRS and CDR2 YFSETQ. The CDR3 spans 15 residues. CDR3 region: CASSLGHSGANVLTF. CDR3 nucleotides: TGCGCCAGCAGCTTGGGGCACTCTGGGGCCAACGTCCTGACTTTC.

The rearrangement links TRBV11-2 to TRBJ2-7; TRBD2 agrees at 8 bases. V lost 5 bases to trimming and J lost 0 bases; unmatched junction nucleotides: 12. The CDR3 totals 17 residues. Germline V lookup: CDR1 SGHAT, CDR2 FQNNGV. DNA for the CDR3: TGTGCCAGCAGCCGCCGGGCGGCTAGCGGGTTCTCCTACGAGCAGTACTTC. Translating gives CASSRRAASGFSYEQYF.

The chain has TRBV29-1 and TRBJ2-3; 10 bases are a match to TRBD1. This CDR3 region has 14 residues. V was pared by 3 bases and J by 2 bases, with 2 bases of the junction left unmatched. The germline CDR1 and CDR2 sequences are SQVTM and ANQGSEA. CDR3 nucleotides: TGCAGCGTTGATGACAGGGGGCTCACAGATACGCAGTATTTT. Protein sequence: CSVDDRGLTDTQYF.

The chain employs TRBV21-1 and TRBJ2-3; TRBD1 is the table's D call and was not checked against the DNA. TRBV21-1 is classified as a pseudogene. The CDR3 covers 13 residues. The CDR3 here is CATLQELVDTQYF. The CDR3 DNA reads as TGTGCCACGCTACAGGAGTTGGTAGATACGCAGTATTTT.

The chain recombines TRBV30 with TRBJ1-2; the match to TRBD1 covers 8 bases. This CDR3 region has 13 residues. Germline V gene sequence: CDR1 GTSNPN, CDR2 SVGIG (reference sequence). Trimming cost V 0 bases and J 8 bases; bases outside gene matches: 5. The CDR3 protein is CAWSVGQAGGYTF. In nucleotides, the CDR3 is TGTGCCTGGAGTGTGGGACAGGCCGGGGGCTACACCTTC.

The chain employs TRBV18 and TRBJ2-5, with TRBD2 matching over 7 bases. J was trimmed by 2 bases and V by 2 bases; bases with no gene match: 8. In germline, CDR1 is KGHSH, CDR2 LQKENI. The CDR3 contains 16 residues. CDR3 nucleotide sequence: TGTGCCAGCTCACCAACGGCGGGAGTTCGACAAGAGACCCAGTACTTC. It translates to CASSPTAGVRQETQYF.

CDR3 nucleotide sequence: TGTGCCAGCAGGTCGGGATGGACCCCCCCCTACAATGAGCAGTTCTTC. Translation: CASRSGWTPPYNEQFF. The chain combines TRBV2 with TRBJ2-1, with D possibly TRBD2 on 5 matching bases. The germline V and J ends were trimmed by 6 bases and 2 bases, with 17 bases remaining between them. This CDR3 spans 16 amino acids. Germline V gives CDR1 SNHLY, CDR2 FYNNEI.

The chain joins TRBV5-8 to TRBJ2-1; D is uncertain. The CDR3 spans 16 residues. Per the germline V gene, CDR1 is SGHTS and CDR2 is YDEGEE. Trimming left V 5 bases short and J 3 bases short, with 18 bases between. The CDR3 DNA reads as TGTGCCAGCAGTTCACTTGTATTTGGGCACTACAATGAGCAGTTCTTC. Translated: CASSSLVFGHYNEQFF.

V usage is TRBV6-6 and J usage is TRBJ1-3; 10 nucleotides match TRBD1. CDR1 is MNHNY and CDR2 is SVGAGI in the germline V gene (reference sequence). The J segment lost 4 bases and the V segment lost 6 bases, leaving 3 bases of the junction unmatched. The CDR3 has 14 amino acids. The CDR3 region has the DNA TGTGCCAGCAGAGGGACAGGGGTCGGAAACACCATATATTTT. The encoded protein is CASRGTGVGNTIYF.

Only one count was recorded for this clone. The chain employs TRBV7-3 and TRBJ2-5, with 10 bases fitting TRBD2. J was trimmed by 4 bases and V by 2 bases; bases with no gene match: 7. This CDR3 spans 16 amino acids. Germline values: CDR1 SGHTA, CDR2 FQGTGA. CDR3 in DNA: TGTGCCAGCAGCTTAGGGGCTAGCGGGAGAGGAGAGACCCAGTACTTC. This encodes CASSLGASGRGETQYF.

The chain uses TRBV10-1 and TRBJ1-1; 8 bases align to TRBD1. This CDR3 region has 13 residues. V lost 0 bases to trimming and J lost 6 bases; unmatched junction nucleotides: 0. Per germline, CDR1 WNHNN and CDR2 SYGVQD (reference sequence). The chain's CDR3 is CASSESTGAEAFF. CDR3 bases: TGCGCCAGCAGTGAGTCGACAGGGGCTGAAGCTTTCTTT.

V is TRBV27 and J is TRBJ2-3, with D possibly TRBD1 on 5 matching bases. Per germline, CDR1 MNHEY and CDR2 SMNVEV (reference sequence). This CDR3 contains 15 residues. The ends were cut back, 5 bases at V and 3 bases at J, with 15 bases in the middle. The CDR3 nucleotides read TGTGCCAGCAGTCCACAGGATCTGAGAACAGATACGCAGTATTTT. It yields the protein CASSPQDLRTDTQYF.

The J gene is TRBJ2-1, the V gene TRBV3-1 (or the pseudogene TRBV3-2), with D perhaps matching TRBD2 (6 bases). The CDR3 contains 15 residues. Trimming left V 4 bases short and J 3 bases short, with 13 bases between. Germline V gene lookup returns CDR1 LGHDT and CDR2 YNNKEL (reference sequence). The CDR3 loop reads CASSPSGDHYNEQFF. The CDR3 DNA follows: TGTGCCAGCAGCCCATCGGGAGACCACTACAATGAGCAGTTCTTC.

This clone was counted a single time. CDR3 coding DNA: TGTGCCAGCAGTTCCCTCTCCGGGGGGGCGGGGAATGAGCAGTTCTTC. Its protein product is CASSSLSGGAGNEQFF. This rearrangement joins TRBV27 to TRBJ2-1, with 8 bases that match TRBD2. The CDR3 extends over 16 amino acids. With V trimmed by 4 bases and J by 7 bases, 12 bases remained unmatched. Germline V lookup: CDR1 MNHEY, CDR2 SMNVEV (reference sequence).

The genes are TRBV5-6 and TRBJ2-3, with D possibly TRBD2 on 6 matching bases. Trimming removed 4 bases from V and 6 bases from J, with 21 bases in between. CDR1 SGHDT and CDR2 YYEEEE come from the germline V gene. The CDR3 loop spans 16 amino acids. CDR3 nucleotides: TGTGCCAGCAGCGACCCGGGACTGGTCACGGGGGATACGCAGTATTTT. It specifies CASSDPGLVTGDTQYF.

This rearrangement joins TRBV10-3 to TRBJ1-5, with a tentative D call TRBD1 (5 bases). The germline V and J ends were trimmed by 4 bases and 6 bases, with 16 bases remaining between them. The germline gives CDR1 ENHRY, CDR2 SYGVKD. The CDR3 runs 15 residues. In DNA form, the CDR3 reads TGTGCCATCAGTGTCGGTTTCAGGGCTGGTCAGCCCCAGCATTTT. Translation: CAISVGFRAGQPQHF.

The rearrangement uses TRBV7-6 and TRBJ1-1, with 8 bases aligning to TRBD1. This CDR3 region has 14 residues. With V trimmed by 4 bases and J by 1 base, 2 bases remained unmatched. The germline V gene encodes CDR1 SGHVS and CDR2 FNYEAQ. The CDR3 DNA reads as TGTGCCAGCAGCTGGGGGACAGGGAACACTGAAGCTTTCTTT. Protein product: CASSWGTGNTEAFF.

The chain has TRBV3-1 (or the pseudogene TRBV3-2) and TRBJ1-6; 9 bases line up with TRBD1. V lost 1 base to trimming and J lost 7 bases; unmatched junction nucleotides: 2. Looked up from germline, CDR1 is LGHDT and CDR2 is YNNKEL (reference sequence). CDR3 length: 15 amino acids. The CDR3 nucleotides read TGTGCCAGCAGCCAAGTTGACAGGGGGAATTCACCCCTCCACTTT. Protein product: CASSQVDRGNSPLHF.

This clone is a singleton in its sample. This sequence joins TRBV7-2 and TRBJ1-1; a weak D match, TRBD1 (5 bases). Trimming cost V 2 bases and J 3 bases, with 10 bases left between them. Germline values: CDR1 SGHTA, CDR2 FQGNSA. This CDR3 has 14 residues. The CDR3 here is CASSLTGQYTEAFF. CDR3 DNA: TGTGCCAGCAGCTTAACAGGACAATACACTGAAGCTTTCTTT.